This T cell receptor (beta chain) stems from a study of control samples from healthy donors and cancer patients (dated by TCRdb to about 2020). A note on this clone: No cognate antigen has been identified for it. No base-level quality is on record; no much larger clone is a single base apart.

The library was prepared using the immunoSEQ multiplex PCR assay. The table was pulled from immuneACCESS by TCRdb, which kept in-frame rearrangements only. Such tables lose some clones; where checked, under half of the loss comes from unresolved V genes, and the rest has no known cause. The table for this sample lists tens of thousands of clones; roughly 91% of them were counted only once. The top ten clonotypes cover roughly a sixth of the sample. According to the germline V gene (reference sequence), CDR1 reads LNHNV and CDR2 reads YYDKDF. V ends up 0 bases short and J 10 bases short, with an unmatched junction base count of 9. The CDR3 numbers 16 residues from cysteine through phenylalanine. Of the read, only the CDR3 DNA is kept; its 48 bases are in frame from base 1.

The TCR originated in a man aged 50-59 years in good health. The receptor chain draws on TRBV15 and TRBJ1-6; TRBD1 agrees with 7 junctional bases. The specimen was blood. The DNA is as follows: TGTGCCACCAGCAGAGATCACAGGGGTGGCGGCTCACCCCTCCACTTT. Its protein product is CATSRDHRGGGSPLHF.